This record concerns one TCR beta chain sequence. This sample is drawn from a study of shared clonotypes between healthy human individuals. This table comes from immunoSEQ multiplex PCR, and its TCRdb copy is limited to in-frame clones, with some not included. The sample holds about 490,000 clones, 60% to 85% seen once. CDR1 and CDR2 from the germline V gene are KGHSH and LQKENI. The length of the CDR3 is 18 residues. Trimming removed 3 bases from V and 0 bases from J; junction bases left unmatched: 10. The chain couples TRBV18 to TRBJ1-5; 8 positions match TRBD1. Sequencing was carried out using PBMCs. This sequence was found in a woman in her thirties or forties in good health. Some clones in this sample may be carry-over from other donors' samples. The CDR3 here is CASSPRGQGPNSNQPQHF. CDR3 bases: TGTGCCAGCTCACCTAGAGGACAGGGACCGAATAGCAATCAGCCCCAGCATTTT.